A selection of T cell receptor beta chains follows, all from one sample in a study. TCRdb re-derived calls from the 5' RACE reads in MiXCR, one entry per CDR3 protein. The data show over 25,000 distinct CDR3 sequences, over 20% seen once. Input material: tumor-infiltrating Tregs sorted from the breast tumor. These receptors were taken from a female donor with breast cancer. The CDR3 runs from the conserved cysteine through the conserved F or W. The order of the fields is D gene, clone size, V gene, J gene, CDR3 DNA, CDR3 protein. A D gene is named only where the DNA matches it firmly. Some rows mark clone size as missing; the rest say once, few, many or name a class of expanded clone.

NA	few	TRBV5-1	TRBJ1-1	TGCGCCAGCAGCCCTACAGTGGGTACTGAAGCTTTCTTT	CASSPTVGTEAFF
NA	many	TRBV3-1	TRBJ2-1	TGTGCCAGCAGCCAAGGTAGGGGAGGAGAGCAGTTCTTC	CASSQGRGGEQFF
TRBD2	medium-sized	TRBV7-6	TRBJ2-1	TGTGCCAGCAGCGAGGGACTAGCTCCCGCCCAGTTCTTC	CASSEGLAPAQFF
NA	many	TRBV29-1	TRBJ2-1	TGCAGCGTTGGACGGGTACACAATGAAGGGCAGTTCTTC	CSVGRVHNEGQFF
NA	few	TRBV7-6	TRBJ2-7	TGTGCCAGCAGCTTAGCGCATGGTATCGAGCAGTACTTC	CASSLAHGIEQYF
TRBD2	NA	TRBV24-1	TRBJ2-2	TGTGCCACCAGTGACACCGGGGCTAGCGGGAGCCGGGCCGGGGAGCTGTTTTTT	CATSDTGASGSRAGELFF
NA	medium-sized	TRBV7-9	TRBJ1-1	TGTGCCAGCAGCTTAGAGGGGTTCGTCACTGAAGCTTTCTTT	CASSLEGFVTEAFF
NA	NA	TRBV2	TRBJ1-5	TGTGCCAGCAACAGGGTAATTCAACAGCCCCAGCATTTT	CASNRVIQQPQHF
NA	many	TRBV29-1	TRBJ2-2	TGCAGCGTAGAGAGGGACACCGGGGAGCTGTTTTTT	CSVERDTGELFF
TRBD1	NA	TRBV7-3	TRBJ1-2	TGTGCCAGCAGCTTAACCGGACAGGGAGGTGGCTACACCTTC	CASSLTGQGGGYTF
TRBD2	many	TRBV4-1	TRBJ2-3	TGCGCCAGCAGCCAGAGCGGGGCCGGCACAGATACGCAGTATTTT	CASSQSGAGTDTQYF
NA	NA	TRBV12-3/TRBV12-4	TRBJ1-5	TGTGCCAGCAGTCCCGGGGCCTCATATCAGCCCCAGCATTTT	CASSPGASYQPQHF
NA	few	TRBV7-7	TRBJ2-2	TGTGCTACTTCAAGGGACGCCGTGAACACCGGGGAGCTGTTTTTT	CATSRDAVNTGELFF
NA	NA	TRBV6-1	TRBJ2-7	TGTGCCAGCAGTGAAGTAATGACCCAGGGCCAATACGAGCAGTACTTC	CASSEVMTQGQYEQYF
TRBD2	many	TRBV6-1	TRBJ2-3	TGTGCCAGCAGTGAGTGGCGGGAGGGGTCAGATACGCAGTATTTT	CASSEWREGSDTQYF
TRBD1	many	TRBV5-1	TRBJ1-1	TGCGCCAGCAGCGCAACCCACAGGGGGGGCACTGAAGCTTTCTTT	CASSATHRGGTEAFF
TRBD2	NA	TRBV6-5	TRBJ2-7	TGTGCCAGCAGCCTAGCGGGGACCTCCTACGAGAAGTACTTC	CASSLAGTSYEKYF
TRBD1	medium-sized	TRBV6-1	TRBJ1-1	TGTGCCAGCAGGTCCCTCCGGGACAGCGTTTTTTTGGCTTTCTTT	CASRSLRDSVFLAFF